This is a list of T cell receptor beta chains from one sample in a study of OX40 agonist ivuxolimab in advanced cancers. Assay: immunoSEQ multiplex PCR; the TCRdb copy retains only in-frame clones and omits some. This table has tens of thousands of clones, roughly three quarters appearing once. This sample comprised CD4+ or CD8+ T cells sorted from blood, obtained in a trial of the OX40 agonist ivuxolimab. Every receptor here comes from an adult with an advanced solid tumor such as melanoma, head and neck, liver or kidney cancer. CDR3s include the opening cysteine and the closing phenylalanine or tryptophan. Each record gives: clone size, V gene, J gene, D gene, CDR3 protein, CDR3 DNA. The D gene is left open where the match is weak. Rows may omit the clone size; those that give it use once, few, many or a size class.

clone size: NA; V gene: TRBV19; J gene: TRBJ2-2; D gene: TRBD1; CDR3 protein: CASKRGRTGELFF; CDR3 DNA: TGTGCCAGCAAGAGGGGGCGCACCGGGGAGCTGTTTTTT
clone size: NA; V gene: TRBV2; J gene: TRBJ2-2; D gene: NA; CDR3 protein: CASSYLETGELFF; CDR3 DNA: TGTGCCAGCAGTTACTTAGAAACCGGGGAGCTGTTTTTT
clone size: NA; V gene: TRBV5-1; J gene: TRBJ1-2; D gene: NA; CDR3 protein: CASSLLTGNGYTF; CDR3 DNA: TGCGCCAGCAGCTTATTAACAGGGAATGGCTACACCTTC
clone size: NA; V gene: TRBV5-4; J gene: TRBJ2-2; D gene: NA; CDR3 protein: CASSYWAQRGTGELFF; CDR3 DNA: TGTGCCAGCAGCTACTGGGCCCAGCGAGGCACCGGGGAGCTGTTTTTT
clone size: few; V gene: TRBV6-4; J gene: TRBJ1-5; D gene: NA; CDR3 protein: CASSVEGVGQPQHF; CDR3 DNA: TGTGCCAGCAGTGTAGAAGGGGTTGGTCAGCCCCAGCATTTT
clone size: NA; V gene: TRBV6-5; J gene: TRBJ1-2; D gene: TRBD1; CDR3 protein: CASTDRDSKFYGYTF; CDR3 DNA: TGTGCCAGCACCGACCGGGACAGCAAGTTCTATGGCTACACCTTC
clone size: NA; V gene: TRBV7-2; J gene: TRBJ1-3; D gene: NA; CDR3 protein: CASTLRTTGFGNTIYF; CDR3 DNA: TGTGCCAGCACGTTACGGACAACAGGGTTCGGAAACACCATATATTTT
clone size: NA; V gene: TRBV27; J gene: TRBJ2-1; D gene: NA; CDR3 protein: CASSFYRANYGEQFF; CDR3 DNA: TGTGCCAGCAGTTTTTACAGGGCGAATTATGGTGAGCAGTTCTTC
clone size: NA; V gene: TRBV14; J gene: TRBJ2-4; D gene: NA; CDR3 protein: CASSQVGWSKNIQYF; CDR3 DNA: TGTGCCAGCAGCCAAGTGGGCTGGAGCAAAAACATTCAGTACTTC
clone size: few; V gene: TRBV28; J gene: TRBJ1-2; D gene: NA; CDR3 protein: CASSIWVDGYTF; CDR3 DNA: TGTGCCAGCAGTATTTGGGTCGATGGCTACACCTTC
clone size: NA; V gene: TRBV5-4; J gene: TRBJ2-7; D gene: NA; CDR3 protein: CASSLEREQYF; CDR3 DNA: TGTGCCAGCAGCTTGGAGAGGGAGCAGTACTTC
clone size: few; V gene: TRBV6-5; J gene: TRBJ1-4; D gene: NA; CDR3 protein: CASSYGGAREKLFF; CDR3 DNA: TGTGCCAGCAGTTACGGGGGGGCGCGGGAAAAACTGTTTTTT
clone size: NA; V gene: TRBV10-1; J gene: TRBJ1-6; D gene: NA; CDR3 protein: CASSELGNSPLHF; CDR3 DNA: TGCGCCAGCAGTGAGTTGGGGAATTCACCCCTCCACTTT
clone size: NA; V gene: TRBV18; J gene: TRBJ2-7; D gene: NA; CDR3 protein: CASSPTDTYEQYF; CDR3 DNA: TGTGCCAGCTCACCGACAGATACCTACGAGCAGTACTTC
clone size: once; V gene: TRBV10-3; J gene: TRBJ1-2; D gene: NA; CDR3 protein: CAISGTNYGYTF; CDR3 DNA: TGTGCCATCAGTGGGACAAACTATGGCTACACCTTC
clone size: NA; V gene: TRBV5-1; J gene: TRBJ2-1; D gene: NA; CDR3 protein: CASSAGERPGYNEQFF; CDR3 DNA: TGCGCCAGCAGCGCCGGAGAAAGGCCAGGCTACAATGAGCAGTTCTTC
clone size: NA; V gene: TRBV5-1; J gene: TRBJ1-1; D gene: NA; CDR3 protein: CASSLTGTSGGGTEAFF; CDR3 DNA: TGCGCCAGCAGCTTAACCGGGACTTCAGGCGGGGGCACTGAAGCTTTCTTT
clone size: NA; V gene: TRBV18; J gene: TRBJ1-1; D gene: NA; CDR3 protein: CASSTSTAVMNTEAFF; CDR3 DNA: TGTGCCAGCTCAACCTCGACCGCCGTGATGAACACTGAAGCTTTCTTT
clone size: NA; V gene: TRBV27; J gene: TRBJ1-2; D gene: TRBD1; CDR3 protein: CASSFSQGGGYTF; CDR3 DNA: TGTGCCAGCAGTTTCTCACAGGGGGGTGGCTACACCTTC
clone size: once; V gene: TRBV18; J gene: TRBJ1-3; D gene: NA; CDR3 protein: CASSPFRDSSTIYF; CDR3 DNA: TGTGCCAGCTCACCTTTCCGGGACTCAAGCACCATATATTTT
clone size: NA; V gene: TRBV18; J gene: TRBJ2-1; D gene: TRBD1; CDR3 protein: CASSKGQVTYNEQFF; CDR3 DNA: TGTGCCAGCTCAAAGGGACAGGTCACCTACAATGAGCAGTTCTTC
clone size: NA; V gene: TRBV19; J gene: TRBJ2-5; D gene: NA; CDR3 protein: CASSIGPGLGETQYF; CDR3 DNA: TGTGCCAGTAGTATAGGACCAGGGCTTGGGGAGACCCAGTACTTC
clone size: NA; V gene: TRBV7-9; J gene: TRBJ2-7; D gene: NA; CDR3 protein: CASSSVYEQYF; CDR3 DNA: TGTGCCAGCAGTTCTGTCTACGAGCAGTACTTC
clone size: NA; V gene: TRBV4-2; J gene: TRBJ2-1; D gene: TRBD2; CDR3 protein: CASSPRTSGSVGEQFF; CDR3 DNA: TGTGCCAGCAGCCCCCGGACTAGCGGGAGCGTGGGTGAGCAGTTCTTC
clone size: NA; V gene: TRBV28; J gene: TRBJ2-7; D gene: NA; CDR3 protein: CASSSPTEYAYEQYF; CDR3 DNA: TGTGCCAGCAGCTCCCCGACGGAGTACGCCTACGAGCAGTACTTC
clone size: few; V gene: TRBV2; J gene: TRBJ1-2; D gene: TRBD1; CDR3 protein: CASSLKDRGYGYTF; CDR3 DNA: TGTGCCAGCAGTTTGAAAGACAGGGGCTATGGCTACACCTTC
clone size: few; V gene: TRBV4-1; J gene: TRBJ1-4; D gene: NA; CDR3 protein: CASSQDATNEKLFF; CDR3 DNA: TGCGCCAGCAGCCAAGACGCAACTAATGAAAAACTGTTTTTT
clone size: NA; V gene: TRBV11-2; J gene: TRBJ2-1; D gene: NA; CDR3 protein: CASSQTRVGDNERFF; CDR3 DNA: TGTGCCAGCAGCCAAACCCGAGTCGGCGACAATGAGCGGTTCTTC
clone size: once; V gene: TRBV5-1; J gene: TRBJ1-6; D gene: TRBD1; CDR3 protein: CASSRDRPNSPLHF; CDR3 DNA: TGCGCCAGCAGCCGGGACAGACCCAATTCACCCCTCCACTTT
clone size: few; V gene: TRBV30; J gene: TRBJ1-1; D gene: TRBD1; CDR3 protein: CAWSRLTGRTEAFF; CDR3 DNA: TGTGCCTGGAGTCGGTTGACAGGGAGGACTGAAGCTTTCTTT
clone size: NA; V gene: TRBV10-2; J gene: TRBJ1-1; D gene: NA; CDR3 protein: CASNEALYTEAFF; CDR3 DNA: TGCGCCAGCAATGAGGCCCTCTACACTGAAGCTTTCTTT
clone size: NA; V gene: TRBV7-2; J gene: TRBJ2-1; D gene: TRBD1; CDR3 protein: CASRGQVSYNEQFF; CDR3 DNA: TGTGCCAGCAGGGGACAGGTCTCCTACAATGAGCAGTTCTTC
clone size: NA; V gene: TRBV18; J gene: TRBJ2-7; D gene: TRBD1; CDR3 protein: CASSPVQGQGVYEQYF; CDR3 DNA: TGCGCCAGCTCACCCGTCCAGGGACAGGGGGTCTACGAGCAGTACTTC
clone size: NA; V gene: TRBV19; J gene: TRBJ1-6; D gene: NA; CDR3 protein: CASSTPRGGGENSPLHF; CDR3 DNA: TGTGCCAGTAGTACCCCTAGGGGGGGCGGTGAAAATTCACCCCTCCACTTT